These 25 T cell receptor beta chains were sequenced from one sample in a study of shared clonotypes between healthy human individuals. The data were produced by immunoSEQ multiplex PCR, yet TCRdb's version contains in-frame clones alone and is incomplete. The sample yields about 710,000 clones, 73% seen once. Sequencing was carried out using memory CD4+ T cells sorted from blood. Subset described: CD45RA-negative fraction. Every receptor here comes from a woman under 40 in good health.

The V call is TRBV30, the J call TRBJ1-5, with D hard to call. The CDR3 runs 19 residues. The V end lost 0 bases, the J end lost 3 bases, and 24 bases lay between the germline ends. Looked up from germline, CDR1 is GTSNPN and CDR2 is SVGIG (reference sequence). The CDR3 loop reads CAWSVASPRWAGINQPQHF. Written as DNA, the CDR3 is TGTGCCTGGAGTGTTGCTTCCCCTCGGTGGGCAGGTATCAATCAGCCCCAGCATTTT.

This clone was observed a few times. This specimen includes other DNA sequences encoding the same CDR3. This chain joins TRBV7-9 and TRBJ1-1; the D is unclear. The germline gives CDR1 SEHNR, CDR2 FQNEAQ (reference sequence). Trimming took 1 base from V and 4 from J, leaving 10 bases between them. The CDR3 runs 14 residues. The CDR3 is CASSLEGVGTEAFF. CDR3 nucleotide sequence: TGTGCCAGCAGCTTAGAAGGAGTGGGCACTGAAGCTTTCTTT.

The CDR3 nucleotides are TGTGCCAGTAGTATAGTCGGAGCGGGACTCGGGTACAATGAGCAGTTCTTC. It translates to CASSIVGAGLGYNEQFF. V is TRBV19 and J is TRBJ2-1, with TRBD2 matching 7 bases. The length of the CDR3 is 17 residues. V was clipped by 1 base and J by 4 bases; unmatched bases: 10. Germline V gives CDR1 LNHDA, CDR2 SQIVND (reference sequence).

This chain links TRBV11-3 with TRBJ2-7; TRBD2 agrees at 13 bases. The V gene end was trimmed by 1 base and the J gene end by 6 bases; junction bases not matched to a gene: 3. Looked up from germline, CDR1 is SGHNT and CDR2 is YENEEA. There are 15 residues in the CDR3. In DNA form, the CDR3 reads TGTGCCAGCAGCTTAGGAACTAGCGGGAGGGCCGAGCAGTACTTC. This gives the protein CASSLGTSGRAEQYF.

This clone was counted only a few times. The chain links TRBV11-2 to TRBJ2-5; 10 nucleotides agree with TRBD1. CDR3 size: 14 residues. With V trimmed by 5 bases and J by 4 bases, 4 bases remained unmatched. Germline lookup yields CDR1 SGHAT and CDR2 FQNNGV. The CDR3 region has the DNA TGTGCCAGCAGCGTCGACAGGGGGCCAGAGACCCAGTACTTC. It yields the protein CASSVDRGPETQYF.

Notes on this clone: The sample has other DNA sequences that encode this CDR3 too. CDR3 loop: CASSLSGFNEKLFF. Here the CDR3 DNA reads TGTGCCAGCAGTTTGAGCGGGTTTAATGAAAAACTGTTTTTT. The chain uses TRBV28 and TRBJ1-4; no firm D call. CDR1 is MDHEN and CDR2 is SYDVKM in the germline V gene. V gave up 3 bases and J gave up 4 bases, with 9 bases separating them. The CDR3 sequence is 14 residues long.

As regards this clone: One end of the junction varies from germline; a read error may be responsible. This rearrangement joins TRBV2 to TRBJ1-5; D not certain. CDR1 is SNHLY and CDR2 is FYNNEI in the germline V gene. CDR3 length equals 14 residues. The CDR3 loop reads CVSRSDISNQPQHF. DNA for the CDR3: TGTGTCAGCAGGTCGGATATTAGCAATCAGCCCCAGCATTTT.

The chain has TRBV28 and TRBJ2-7; 7 bases match TRBD2. The V and J ends lost 8 bases and 2 bases, in that order; junction bases with no gene match: 9. The CDR3 totals 14 residues. The germline CDR1 and CDR2 sequences are MDHEN and SYDVKM. The CDR3 DNA reads TGTGCCAGCGATAAATCTAGCGGTACCTACGAGCAGTACTTC. Amino acid sequence: CASDKSSGTYEQYF. Supplemented by reference TRBV28 and TRBJ2-7, the full variable domain reads DVKVTQSSRYLVKRTGEKVFLECVQDMDHENMFWYRQDPGLGLRLIYFSYDVKMKEKGDIPEGYSVSREKKERFSLILESASTNQTSMYLCASDKSSGTYEQYFGPGTRLTVT.

This chain links TRBV7-8 with TRBJ2-2; no reliable D call. The germline CDR1 and CDR2 sequences are SGHVS and FQNEAQ. This CDR3 has 15 amino acids. Trimming shortened V by 2 bases and J by 1 base, and 8 bases separated the two germline ends. In DNA form, the CDR3 reads TGTGCCAGCAGCTTACAGAGGCAGAACACCGGGGAGCTGTTTTTT. This translates into CASSLQRQNTGELFF.

This chain joins TRBV19 and TRBJ1-4; D gene ambiguous. V was clipped by 4 bases and J by 6 bases, with 9 bases between them. Germline V gene lookup returns CDR1 LNHDA and CDR2 SQIVND (reference sequence). This CDR3 region has 13 residues. This CDR3 reads CASSRAPDEKLFF. DNA of the CDR3: TGTGCCAGTAGTAGGGCCCCGGATGAAAAACTGTTTTTT.

The chain joins TRBV25-1 to TRBJ2-1; the match to TRBD2 covers 12 bases. Looked up from germline, CDR1 is MGHDK and CDR2 is SYGVNS. The trim removed 7 bases at V and 9 bases at J, leaving 13 bases unmatched. The CDR3 totals 16 residues. The CDR3 bases are TGTGCCAGCAAATCCGCCCCGGCTAGCGGGAGGGGTGAGCAGTTCTTC. Encoded protein: CASKSAPASGRGEQFF. Full variable domain (outside the CDR3, taken from reference TRBV25-1 and TRBJ2-1): EADIYQTPRYLVIGTGKKITLECSQTMGHDKMYWYQQDPGMELHLIHYSYGVNSTEKGDLSSESTVSRIRTEHFPLTLESARPSHTSQYLCASKSAPASGRGEQFFGPGTRLTVL.

The V gene is TRBV28, the J gene TRBJ2-1; 7 bases are shared with TRBD2. Looked up from germline, CDR1 is MDHEN and CDR2 is SYDVKM. CDR3 size: 12 residues. With 10 bases clipped from V and 10 bases from J, the junction kept 10 bases outside the gene matches. CDR3 residues: CAIGGGWREQFF. The CDR3 coding sequence is TGTGCCATTGGGGGGGGGTGGCGCGAGCAGTTCTTC.

CDR3 protein: CASSLDRRTSGFYEQYF. DNA of the CDR3: TGTGCCAGCAGCTTAGATCGGAGGACTAGCGGGTTCTACGAGCAGTACTTC. The chain has TRBV11-2 and TRBJ2-7; 11 bases match TRBD2. Losses at the gene ends were 0 bases for V and 3 bases for J; bases not matched to a gene: 7. This CDR3 is 17 amino acids long. The germline CDR1 and CDR2 sequences are SGHAT and FQNNGV.

Worth noting for this clone: The same CDR3 can be traced to other DNA sequences in this sample. V gene TRBV10-3 combines with J gene TRBJ2-7; D is ambiguous. The V gene's germline CDR1 is ENHRY and CDR2 SYGVKD. CDR3 length: 13 residues. The V end was cut by 6 bases, the J end by 0 bases, with 9 bases between. CDR3 region: CAISGSPSYEQYF. For the CDR3, the DNA is TGTGCCATCAGCGGGTCACCCTCCTACGAGCAGTACTTC.

The genes are TRBV5-5 and TRBJ1-5; 8 bases fit TRBD1. Germline lookup yields CDR1 SGHKS and CDR2 YYEKEE (reference sequence). The V and J ends lost 0 bases and 8 bases, in that order; junction bases with no gene match: 13. The CDR3 is made up of 17 amino acids. The CDR3 region has the DNA TGTGCCAGCAGCTTGGGGGGCAGGCCAGGGGGCCGTGAGCCCCAGCATTTT. The encoded protein is CASSLGGRPGGREPQHF.

The chain has TRBV19 and TRBJ2-7; perhaps TRBD1 as D (6 bases). The V gene lost 3 bases and the J gene lost 2 bases, with 14 bases spanning the gap. CDR1 is LNHDA, CDR2 SQIVND, per germline (reference sequence). This CDR3 is 15 amino acids long. DNA of the CDR3: TGTGCCAGTAGTATTAAACAGGGTCCAACCTACGAGCAGTACTTC. It translates to CASSIKQGPTYEQYF.

CDR3: CASSRASVFVTEAFF. CDR3 coding DNA: TGTGCCAGCAGTCGCGCGAGTGTATTCGTCACTGAAGCTTTCTTT. This chain connects TRBV28 to TRBJ1-1, with D unclear. Trimming left V 5 bases short and J 4 bases short, with 17 bases between. The CDR3 is 15 residues long. The germline V gene encodes CDR1 MDHEN and CDR2 SYDVKM. Combining the CDR3 with reference TRBV28 and TRBJ1-1 gives the whole variable domain DVKVTQSSRYLVKRTGEKVFLECVQDMDHENMFWYRQDPGLGLRLIYFSYDVKMKEKGDIPEGYSVSREKKERFSLILESASTNQTSMYLCASSRASVFVTEAFFGQGTRLTVV.

This clone turned up a few times. The CDR3 DNA is TGTGCCAGCAGCCAAGATCGCTCTAGCGGGAGTCAAGAGACCCAGTACTTC. Protein product: CASSQDRSSGSQETQYF. V and J are TRBV14 and TRBJ2-5; the match to TRBD2 covers 10 bases. V dropped 0 bases and J dropped 2; count of bases not matched to a gene: 6. Germline V lookup: CDR1 SGHDN, CDR2 FVKESK. The CDR3 runs 17 residues.

In its sample, this clone was seen a few times. The rearrangement joins TRBV25-1 to TRBJ1-4; a weak D match, TRBD1 (5 bases). The CDR3 has 16 residues. Germline-derived CDR1 and CDR2 are MGHDK and SYGVNS. The V end was cut by 6 bases, the J end by 3 bases, with 17 bases between. CDR3 residues: CASSDTQGRSNEKLFF. CDR3 bases: TGTGCCAGCAGCGATACCCAGGGTCGGTCTAATGAAAAACTGTTTTTT. The full variable domain, completed using reference TRBV25-1 and TRBJ1-4, is EADIYQTPRYLVIGTGKKITLECSQTMGHDKMYWYQQDPGMELHLIHYSYGVNSTEKGDLSSESTVSRIRTEHFPLTLESARPSHTSQYLCASSDTQGRSNEKLFFGSGTQLSVL.

The V gene is TRBV27, the J gene TRBJ1-3; D is unresolved. V lost 3 bases to trimming and J lost 2 bases, with 8 bases between them. The CDR3 is 14 residues long. The germline V gene has CDR1 MNHEY and CDR2 SMNVEV (reference sequence). The CDR3 spells CASSFRGAGNTIYF. The CDR3 DNA reads as TGTGCCAGCAGTTTTCGGGGAGCTGGAAACACCATATATTTT.

This clone was seen a handful of times. V usage is TRBV28 and J usage is TRBJ2-7; D possibly uses TRBD1 or TRBD2 (5 bases each). In germline, CDR1 is MDHEN, CDR2 SYDVKM. This CDR3 is 16 amino acids long. The V end was cut by 4 bases, the J end by 2 bases, with 18 bases between. CDR3 sequence: CASSSVGAGVPYEQYF. The DNA for the CDR3 is TGTGCCAGCAGTTCCGTCGGGGCAGGTGTTCCCTACGAGCAGTACTTC.

The V and J genes are TRBV30 and TRBJ2-7; D is undetermined. Per the germline V gene, CDR1 is GTSNPN and CDR2 is SVGIG (reference sequence). This CDR3 contains 12 residues. V was trimmed by 1 base and J by 6 bases, leaving 10 bases between them. CDR3 sequence (DNA): TGTGCCTGGAGTGCCCCTCCCGGCGAGCAGTACTTC. It translates to CAWSAPPGEQYF.

The J gene is TRBJ2-4, the V gene TRBV11-2, with 9 bases lining up with TRBD1. Germline CDR1 is SGHAT and CDR2 is FQNNGV. The CDR3 contains 16 residues. V dropped 5 bases and J dropped 0; count of bases not matched to a gene: 5. CDR3 bases: TGTGCCAGCAGCCCACAGGGGGCTCTAGCCAAAAACATTCAGTACTTC. It specifies CASSPQGALAKNIQYF.

The sample holds one count of this clone. This chain uses TRBV4-1 with TRBJ2-2; maybe TRBD1 (6 bases). Trimming took 1 base from V and 7 from J, leaving 7 bases between them. Germline V gene lookup returns CDR1 MGHRA and CDR2 YSYEKL. The CDR3 extends over 13 amino acids. The CDR3 DNA sequence: TGCGCCAGCAGCCAAGCCAGGGGCGGGGAGCTGTTTTTT. Translated: CASSQARGGELFF.

The chain uses TRBV7-2 and TRBJ2-7, with D possibly being TRBD2 (5 bases). V was trimmed by 1 base and J by 5 bases, leaving 6 bases between them. The CDR3 loop spans 12 amino acids. CDR1 is SGHTA and CDR2 is FQGNSA in the germline V gene. The CDR3 reads CASSLGRDEQYF. The DNA of the CDR3 is TGTGCCAGCAGCTTAGGGCGGGACGAGCAGTACTTC.